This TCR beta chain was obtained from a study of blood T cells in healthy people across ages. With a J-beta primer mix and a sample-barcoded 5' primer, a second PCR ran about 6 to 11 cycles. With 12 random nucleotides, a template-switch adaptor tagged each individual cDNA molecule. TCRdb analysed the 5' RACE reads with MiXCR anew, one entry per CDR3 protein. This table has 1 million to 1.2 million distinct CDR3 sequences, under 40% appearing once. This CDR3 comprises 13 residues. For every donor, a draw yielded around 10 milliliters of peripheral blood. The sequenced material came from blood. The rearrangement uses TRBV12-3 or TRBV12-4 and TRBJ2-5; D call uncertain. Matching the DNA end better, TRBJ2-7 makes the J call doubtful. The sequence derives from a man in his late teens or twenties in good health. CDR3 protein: CASKTQSGREQYF. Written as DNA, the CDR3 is TGTGCCAGCAAGACACAGAGTGGACGCGAGCAGTACTTC.